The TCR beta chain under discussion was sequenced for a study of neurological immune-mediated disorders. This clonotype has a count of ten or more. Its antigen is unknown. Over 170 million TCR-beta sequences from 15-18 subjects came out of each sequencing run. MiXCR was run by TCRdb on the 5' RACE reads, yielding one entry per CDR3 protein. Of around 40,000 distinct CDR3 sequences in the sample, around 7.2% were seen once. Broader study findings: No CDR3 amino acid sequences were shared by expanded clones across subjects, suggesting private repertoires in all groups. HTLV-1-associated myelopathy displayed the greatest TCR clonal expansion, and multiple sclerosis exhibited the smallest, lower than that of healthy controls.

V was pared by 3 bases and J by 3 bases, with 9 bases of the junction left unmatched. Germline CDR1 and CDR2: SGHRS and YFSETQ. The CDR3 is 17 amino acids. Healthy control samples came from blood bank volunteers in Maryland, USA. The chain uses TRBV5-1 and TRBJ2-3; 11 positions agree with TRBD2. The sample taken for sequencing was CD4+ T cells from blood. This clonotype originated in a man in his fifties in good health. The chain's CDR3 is CASSWPKLAGATDTQYF. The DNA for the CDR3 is TGCGCCAGCAGCTGGCCCAAACTAGCGGGAGCAACAGATACGCAGTATTTT.